The present entry profiles one T cell receptor (beta chain) with its context. Its antigen is undetermined. This record comes from a study of T cells in localized non-small cell lung cancer. Germline V gene lookup returns CDR1 LNHDA and CDR2 SQIVND (reference sequence). Losses at the gene ends were 5 bases for V and 4 bases for J; bases not matched to a gene: 9. The CDR3 length is 16 residues. The protocol was immunoSEQ multiplex PCR, while the TCRdb copy is restricted to in-frame clones and leaves out a portion. The repertoire has about 21,000 clones, around 90% of them found once; the top ten carry about 7%. Study observations and caveats: Density of T cells in blood, when higher, went with longer overall survival.

The receptor comes from a male donor aged 60 or over with stage I squamous cell lung carcinoma. The chain links TRBV19 to TRBJ2-7; TRBD1 matches at 12 bases. Sequenced here: peripheral blood, sampled before any cancer treatment. The CDR3 DNA reads TGTGCCAGTAGTTTGACCGGGACAGGGGGCAAGTACGAGCAGTACTTC. Its protein is CASSLTGTGGKYEQYF.